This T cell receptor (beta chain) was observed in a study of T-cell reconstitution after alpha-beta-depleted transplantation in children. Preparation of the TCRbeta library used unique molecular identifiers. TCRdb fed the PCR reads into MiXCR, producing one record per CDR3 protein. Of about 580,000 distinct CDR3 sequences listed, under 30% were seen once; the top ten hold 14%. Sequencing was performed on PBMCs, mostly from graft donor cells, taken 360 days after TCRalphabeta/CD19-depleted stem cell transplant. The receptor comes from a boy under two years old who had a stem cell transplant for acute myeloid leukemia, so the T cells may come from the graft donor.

DNA for the CDR3: TGTGCCAGCACCAGCGGAGGGCCTAACTATGGCTACACCTTC. Translation: CASTSGGPNYGYTF. The rearrangement joins TRBV28 to TRBJ1-2; D is unclear. The germline CDR1 and CDR2 sequences are MDHEN and SYDVKM. This CDR3 spans 14 amino acids. V dropped 7 bases and J dropped 0 bases, with 12 bases sitting between them.